This paragraph covers one TCR beta chain sequence. The PCR had 60 Vbeta and 13 Jbeta primers. Sequenced by immunoSEQ multiplex PCR; TCRdb stores in-frame clones only, minus some. The repertoire holds more than 75,000 clones, with roughly 79% as singletons. This sample was included in a study of cytomegalovirus exposure and HLA in healthy donors. The CDR3 spans 15 residues. CDR1 SGHTA and CDR2 FQGTGA come from the germline V gene. With 5 bases clipped from V and 5 bases from J, the junction kept 6 bases outside the gene matches. Sequencing used PBMCs. The source of this sequence is a woman between 40 and 55 years old in good health and CMV-seronegative. V and J are TRBV7-3 and TRBJ2-1, with 10 bases fitting TRBD2. This CDR3 is CASSPQRGGNNEQFF. DNA of the CDR3: TGTGCCAGCAGCCCCCAGCGGGGGGGGAACAATGAGCAGTTCTTC.